Below, 11 T cell receptor beta chains from the same sample are listed, as sequenced in a study of cytomegalovirus exposure and HLA in healthy donors. The PCR employed 60 Vbeta primers together with 13 Jbeta primers. The assay was immunoSEQ multiplex PCR, and TCRdb's table has in-frame clones only and misses some. The data hold 140,000 or so clones, with about 80% observed a single time. Sequencing was done on a sample of PBMCs. The receptors come from a woman aged 55-75 years in good health and CMV-seropositive.

This rearrangement joins TRBV28 to TRBJ2-3; perhaps TRBD1 as D (5 bases). Germline values: CDR1 MDHEN, CDR2 SYDVKM. The CDR3 has 15 amino acids. V was clipped by 5 bases and J by 6 bases, with 18 bases between them. CDR3 sequence (DNA): TGTGCCAGCAGTCCGGCCCAGGGTTTTTATGATACGCAGTATTTT. Encoded protein: CASSPAQGFYDTQYF.

The chain has TRBV4-1 and TRBJ1-1, with D unresolved. V was shortened by 1 base and J by 3 bases, with 6 bases between the two germline ends. The CDR3 has 13 amino acids. From germline, CDR1 is MGHRA and CDR2 YSYEKL. CDR3: CASSQVRDTEAFF. The CDR3 DNA sequence: TGCGCCAGCAGCCAAGTCCGAGACACTGAAGCTTTCTTT.

This clone was detected a few times. This chain's CDR3 is CASSSTGGGGTEAFF. The CDR3, as DNA: TGTGCCAGCAGCTCAACAGGGGGAGGAGGCACTGAAGCTTTCTTT. V gene TRBV11-2 combines with J gene TRBJ1-1, with 8 bases aligning to TRBD1. Trimming removed 4 bases from V and 4 bases from J; junction bases left unmatched: 8. Germline V gene sequence: CDR1 SGHAT, CDR2 FQNNGV. The CDR3 runs 15 residues.

The chain employs TRBV7-2 and TRBJ2-3; D remains ambiguous. There are 14 residues in the CDR3. Trimming removed 3 bases at V and 0 bases at J, with 7 bases between. Germline CDR1 SGHTA, CDR2 FQGNSA. The CDR3 DNA reads as TGTGCCAGCAGCTTGGGCTATAGCACAGATACGCAGTATTTT. It specifies CASSLGYSTDTQYF.

The chain is built from TRBV5-1 and TRBJ1-2; TRBD1 matches at 9 bases. Germline V gives CDR1 SGHRS, CDR2 YFSETQ. This CDR3 is 15 amino acids long. J was trimmed by 2 bases and V by 0 bases; bases with no gene match: 2. The CDR3 spells CASSLVTGGNYGYTF. CDR3 DNA sequence: TGCGCCAGCAGCTTGGTGACAGGGGGAAACTATGGCTACACCTTC.

The V gene is TRBV7-8, the J gene TRBJ1-4; D is ambiguous. This CDR3 spans 14 amino acids. Germline V gene sequence: CDR1 SGHVS, CDR2 FQNEAQ. Trimming removed 5 bases from V and 4 bases from J, with 11 bases in between. CDR3 in amino acids: CASSARQFNEKLFF. The CDR3 DNA is TGTGCCAGCAGCGCCCGTCAGTTTAATGAAAAACTGTTTTTT.

This chain connects TRBV27 to TRBJ2-7, with TRBD1 as a possible D gene (5 bases). The V end lost 4 bases, the J end lost 6 bases, and 19 bases lay between the germline ends. The length of the CDR3 is 15 residues. The germline CDR1 and CDR2 sequences are MNHEY and SMNVEV (reference sequence). CDR3 coding DNA: TGTGCCAGCAGTTCGTCAGGGATCTGGCTAGGCGAGCAGTACTTC. Protein: CASSSSGIWLGEQYF.

The CDR3 reads CASSRTGGQSEQYF. The CDR3 bases are TGTGCCAGCAGCCGGACAGGGGGGCAGAGCGAGCAGTACTTC. The chain has TRBV7-2 and TRBJ2-7; 10 bases map to TRBD1. Germline CDR1 and CDR2: SGHTA and FQGNSA. V shed 5 bases, J shed 6 bases, and the junction held 7 bases outside the gene matches. The CDR3 totals 14 residues.

The J gene is TRBJ2-5, the V gene TRBV27, with D perhaps TRBD1 (6 bases). Germline CDR1 and CDR2: MNHEY and SMNVEV (reference sequence). The CDR3 extends over 14 amino acids. Deletions cut 1 base from V and 3 bases from J, with 9 bases between. The CDR3, as DNA: TGTGCCAGCAGTTTATGGCCAGGGGAAGAGACCCAGTACTTC. This sequence encodes CASSLWPGEETQYF.

The chain couples TRBV25-1 to TRBJ2-1; the D gene is possibly TRBD2 (6 bases). This CDR3 has 15 amino acids. Germline V gene lookup returns CDR1 MGHDK and CDR2 SYGVNS. The ends were cut back, 5 bases at V and 7 bases at J, with 18 bases in the middle. The CDR3 reads CASSPVGGSRNEQFF. The CDR3 nucleotides read TGTGCCAGCAGTCCTGTAGGAGGGTCTCGAAATGAGCAGTTCTTC.

The chain carries TRBV29-1 and TRBJ2-5; D is undetermined. V lost 4 bases and J lost 2, with 8 bases in between. Germline CDR1 reads SQVTM; CDR2 reads ANQGSEA. The CDR3 is 12 residues long. In nucleotides, the CDR3 is TGCAGCGTTGCTTACGGTCAAGAGACCCAGTACTTC. This translates into CSVAYGQETQYF.